This T cell receptor (beta chain) stems from a study of blood T cell repertoires in COVID-19. Study overall: Samples of COVID-19 (acute and convalescent) were obtained from the United States, Italy and Spain.

Per the authors' pipeline: Reference gene primer amplification in the assay estimated nucleated cell counts. TCRdb's copy holds only in-frame clones and misses some; the assay was immunoSEQ multiplex PCR. V and J calls and clone size are copied from that table; D and trimming were computed from the DNA. The top ten hold about 1% of the sample, which has about 310,000 clones, around 90% seen once. There are 15 residues in the CDR3. Germline-derived CDR1 and CDR2 are SGHVS and FNYEAQ. Trimming cost V 5 bases and J 7 bases; bases outside gene matches: 8. The TCR comes from a woman aged 40 to 50 with COVID-19, enrolled during active disease. The sequenced sample consisted of peripheral blood. The chain recombines TRBV7-6 with TRBJ2-7; 13 bases fit TRBD2. CDR3 loop: CASSPRTSGSFEQYF. CDR3 in DNA: TGTGCCAGCAGCCCTAGGACTAGCGGGAGTTTTGAGCAGTACTTC. Drawing the rest from reference TRBV7-6 and TRBJ2-7, the complete variable domain is GAGVSQSPRYKVTKRGQDVALRCDPISGHVSLYWYRQALGQGPEFLTYFNYEAQQDKSGLPNDRFSAERPEGSISTLTIQRTEQRDSAMYRCASSPRTSGSFEQYFGPGTRLTVT.